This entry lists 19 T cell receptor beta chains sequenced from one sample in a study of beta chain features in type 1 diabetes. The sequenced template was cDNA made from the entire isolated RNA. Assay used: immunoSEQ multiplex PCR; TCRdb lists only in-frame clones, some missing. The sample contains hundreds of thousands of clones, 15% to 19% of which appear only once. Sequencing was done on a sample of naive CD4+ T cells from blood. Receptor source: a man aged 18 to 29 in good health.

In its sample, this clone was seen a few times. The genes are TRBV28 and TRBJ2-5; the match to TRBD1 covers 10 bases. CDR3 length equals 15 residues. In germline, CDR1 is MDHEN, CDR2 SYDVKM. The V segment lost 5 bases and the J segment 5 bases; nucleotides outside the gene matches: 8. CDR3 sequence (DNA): TGTGCCAGCAGTACCCGACAGGGGGCGCCGGAGACCCAGTACTTC. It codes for CASSTRQGAPETQYF.

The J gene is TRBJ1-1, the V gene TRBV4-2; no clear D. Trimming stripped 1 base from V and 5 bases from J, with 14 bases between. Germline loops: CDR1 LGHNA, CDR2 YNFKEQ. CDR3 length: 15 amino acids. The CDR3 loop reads CASSQVGSGGTEAFF. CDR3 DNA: TGTGCCAGCAGCCAAGTGGGGTCCGGAGGAACTGAAGCTTTCTTT.

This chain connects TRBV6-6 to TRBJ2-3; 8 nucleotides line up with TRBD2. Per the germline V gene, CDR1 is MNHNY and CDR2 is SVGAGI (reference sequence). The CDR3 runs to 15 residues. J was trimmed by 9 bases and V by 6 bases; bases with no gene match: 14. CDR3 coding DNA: TGTGCCAGCAGCTTAGCGGGGAGCTCACTCGGAACGCAGTATTTT. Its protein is CASSLAGSSLGTQYF.

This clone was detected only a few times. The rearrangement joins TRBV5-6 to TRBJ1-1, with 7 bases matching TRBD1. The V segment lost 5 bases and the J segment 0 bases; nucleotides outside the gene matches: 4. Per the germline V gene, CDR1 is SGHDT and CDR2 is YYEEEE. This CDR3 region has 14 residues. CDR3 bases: TGTGCCAGCAGGTCGGGACAGTTGAACACTGAAGCTTTCTTT. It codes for CASRSGQLNTEAFF.

The CDR3 region has the DNA TGTGCCAGCAGCTTGCCAGGGGGCCGATTAGCTCAGCCCCAGCATTTT. The encoded protein is CASSLPGGRLAQPQHF. The genes are TRBV7-2 and TRBJ1-5, with 8 bases fitting TRBD1. V dropped 3 bases and J dropped 6; count of bases not matched to a gene: 10. The germline gives CDR1 SGHTA, CDR2 FQGNSA. The CDR3 loop spans 16 amino acids.

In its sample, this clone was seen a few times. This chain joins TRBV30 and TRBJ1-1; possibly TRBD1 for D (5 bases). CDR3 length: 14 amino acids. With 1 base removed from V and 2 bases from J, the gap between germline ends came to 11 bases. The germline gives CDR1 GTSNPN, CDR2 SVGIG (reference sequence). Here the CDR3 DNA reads TGTGCCTGGAGTGACGACAGTTTTAACACTGAAGCTTTCTTT. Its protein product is CAWSDDSFNTEAFF.

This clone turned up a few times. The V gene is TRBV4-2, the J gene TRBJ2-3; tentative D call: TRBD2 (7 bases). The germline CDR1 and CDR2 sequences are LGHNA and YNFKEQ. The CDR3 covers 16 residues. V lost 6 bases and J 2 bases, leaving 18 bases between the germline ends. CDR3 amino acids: CASSTQQGLSTDTQYF. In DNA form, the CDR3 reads TGTGCCAGCAGTACCCAACAGGGACTATCCACAGATACGCAGTATTTT.

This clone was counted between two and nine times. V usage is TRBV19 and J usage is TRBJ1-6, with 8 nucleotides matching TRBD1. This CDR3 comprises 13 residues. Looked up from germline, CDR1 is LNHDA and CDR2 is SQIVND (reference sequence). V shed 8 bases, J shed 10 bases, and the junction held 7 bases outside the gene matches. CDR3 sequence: CASSDRDFSPLHF. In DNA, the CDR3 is TGTGCCAGTTCGGACAGGGATTTCTCACCCCTCCACTTT.

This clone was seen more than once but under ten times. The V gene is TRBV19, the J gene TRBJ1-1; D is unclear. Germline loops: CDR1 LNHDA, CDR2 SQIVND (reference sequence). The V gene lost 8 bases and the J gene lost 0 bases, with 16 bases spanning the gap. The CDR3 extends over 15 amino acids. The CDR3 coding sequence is TGTGCCAGTGGAGGAACAGCGGTCATGAACACTGAAGCTTTCTTT. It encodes CASGGTAVMNTEAFF.

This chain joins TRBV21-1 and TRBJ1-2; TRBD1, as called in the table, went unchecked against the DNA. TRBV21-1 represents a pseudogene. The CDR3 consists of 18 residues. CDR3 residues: CASSTCKRDTLLGYGYTF. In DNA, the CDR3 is TGTGCCAGCAGCACCTGTAAGAGGGACACCCTTTTAGGGTATGGCTACACCTTC.

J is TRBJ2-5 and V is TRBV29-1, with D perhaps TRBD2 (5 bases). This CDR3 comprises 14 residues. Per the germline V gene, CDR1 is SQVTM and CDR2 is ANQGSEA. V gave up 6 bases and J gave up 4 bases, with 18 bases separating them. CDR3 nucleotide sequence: TGCAGCGTCGCACCGGAGGCGTTCGCAGAGACCCAGTACTTC. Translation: CSVAPEAFAETQYF. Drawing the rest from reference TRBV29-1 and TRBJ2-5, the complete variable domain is SAVISQKPSRDICQRGTSLTIQCQVDSQVTMMFWYRQQPGQSLTLIATANQGSEATYESGFVIDKFPISRPNLTFSTLTVSNMSPEDSSIYLCSVAPEAFAETQYFGPGTRLLVL.

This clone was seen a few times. CDR3: CASSLWDRGSNQPQHF. DNA of the CDR3: TGTGCCAGCAGTTTATGGGATCGGGGGAGCAATCAGCCCCAGCATTTT. The chain combines TRBV28 with TRBJ1-5; TRBD1 is a possible D gene (5 bases). Germline V gene sequence: CDR1 MDHEN, CDR2 SYDVKM. There are 16 residues in the CDR3. V dropped 0 bases and J dropped 1 base, with 10 bases sitting between them.

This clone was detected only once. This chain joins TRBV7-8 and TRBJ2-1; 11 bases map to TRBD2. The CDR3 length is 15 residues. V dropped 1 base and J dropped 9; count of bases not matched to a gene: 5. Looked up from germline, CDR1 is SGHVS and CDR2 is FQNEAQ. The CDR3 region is CASSLVAGGPGEQFF. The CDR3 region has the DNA TGTGCCAGCAGCTTAGTAGCGGGAGGGCCGGGTGAGCAGTTCTTC.

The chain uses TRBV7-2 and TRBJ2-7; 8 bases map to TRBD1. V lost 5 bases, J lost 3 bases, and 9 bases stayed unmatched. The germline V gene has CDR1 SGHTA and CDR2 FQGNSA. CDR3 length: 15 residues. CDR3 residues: CASSRSPGQVYEQYF. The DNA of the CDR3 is TGTGCCAGCAGCCGTTCCCCGGGACAGGTCTACGAGCAGTACTTC.

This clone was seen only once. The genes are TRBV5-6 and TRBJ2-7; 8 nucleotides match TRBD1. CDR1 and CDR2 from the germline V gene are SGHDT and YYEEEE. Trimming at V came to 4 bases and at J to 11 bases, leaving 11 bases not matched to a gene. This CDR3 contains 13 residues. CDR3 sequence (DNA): TGTGCCAGCAGCCTAGCCGGGACAGGTTCGGAGTACTTC. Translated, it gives CASSLAGTGSEYF.

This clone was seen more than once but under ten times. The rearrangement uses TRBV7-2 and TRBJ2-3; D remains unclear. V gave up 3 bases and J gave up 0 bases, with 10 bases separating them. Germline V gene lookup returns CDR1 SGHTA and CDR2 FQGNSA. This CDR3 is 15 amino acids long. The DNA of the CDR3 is TGTGCCAGCAGCTTTTATTCAACTAGCACAGATACGCAGTATTTT. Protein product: CASSFYSTSTDTQYF.

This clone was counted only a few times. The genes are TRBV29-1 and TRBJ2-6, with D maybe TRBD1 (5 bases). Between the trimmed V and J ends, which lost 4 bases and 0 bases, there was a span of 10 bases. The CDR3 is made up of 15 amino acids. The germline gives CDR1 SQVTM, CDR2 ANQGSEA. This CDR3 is CSVGQQGSGANVLTF. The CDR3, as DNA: TGCAGCGTTGGACAGCAGGGCTCTGGGGCCAACGTCCTGACTTTC.

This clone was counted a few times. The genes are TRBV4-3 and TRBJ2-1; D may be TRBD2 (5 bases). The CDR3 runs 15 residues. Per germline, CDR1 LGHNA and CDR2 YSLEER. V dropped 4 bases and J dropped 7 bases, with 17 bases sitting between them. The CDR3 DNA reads TGCGCCAGCAGCCGCTCCGAAAGCGGCAAGAATGAGCAGTTCTTC. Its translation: CASSRSESGKNEQFF.

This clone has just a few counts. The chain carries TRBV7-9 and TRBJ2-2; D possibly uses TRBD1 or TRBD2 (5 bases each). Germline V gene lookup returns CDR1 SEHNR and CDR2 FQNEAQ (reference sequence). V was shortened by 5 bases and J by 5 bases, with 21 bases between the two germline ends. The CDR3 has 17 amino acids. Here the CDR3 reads CASSNGWDPRFTGELFF. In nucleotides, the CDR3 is TGTGCCAGCAGCAATGGATGGGACCCCCGCTTTACCGGGGAGCTGTTTTTT.